This T cell receptor (beta chain) was observed in a study of T cells expressing NK-cell markers. Study details: One of eight sequenced donors was HCMV-seronegative; the other seven were seropositive. Study observations and caveats: CD8+ T cells in over five donors included dominant NKG2C+ clonotypes at roughly 1.0-8%. Certain NKG2C+ T cell clones were expanded, and their HCMV specificity remained unclear.

Remarks on this clonotype: The antigen remains undetermined.

The CDR3 extends over 17 amino acids. Germline V gives CDR1 MNHNS, CDR2 SASEGT. TCRdb re-called the 5' RACE reads, yielding one record per CDR3 amino acid sequence without DNA. Found here are 300,000 to 450,000 distinct CDR3 sequences; the top ten clones hold 5% to 5.5%. The TCR originated in a man aged 18 to 69 in good health. The V and J genes are TRBV6-1 and TRBJ2-2; as DNA is missing, the TRBD2 call by TCRdb cannot be tested. The sample comprised blood T cells: a sorted CD56 or NKG2C T cell subset, CD4+ or CD8+ T cells, or bulk PBMC T cells (not recorded which). This CDR3 reads CASSGDSGFRGTGELFF.